This TCR beta chain stems from a study of cytomegalovirus exposure and HLA in healthy donors (dated by TCRdb to about 2017). Looking at the study overall: An earlier analysis of several hundred of the donors reported 250 to 300 Gb of sequence data and 117 million unique TCR beta sequences from 150 million to 200 million T cells. In a later genetic analysis, genome-wide SNP genotypes for about 55% of the roughly 670 donors were used, and that subset was treated as a discovery cohort. The number of donors typed differed by locus, with roughly 620-630 for A, B, C, DRB1 and DQB1, roughly 550 for DQA1, under 610 for DPA1, and 400 to 490 for DPB1. The genetic ancestry cluster associated with self-reported Caucasian donors included roughly four fifths of the roughly 380 genotyped donors. The study aimed to test whether signatures of past pathogen exposure could be identified by cataloging public T cell receptors. An earlier analysis of several hundred of the donors applied high-throughput TCR beta sequencing to assess whether each TCR beta V gene segment acted as functional or pseudogenic. On average, 235,054 unique TCR beta nucleotide sequences were sequenced per donor among about 400 genotyped donors of the cohort, with 15% to 20% of those sequences being non-productive. Rather than drawing on any new phenotypic data, the later analysis identified candidate immune exposures from TCR beta sequences and the way those sequences occurred across donors. High-throughput TCR immunosequencing, statistical association of individual TCRs with disease status, and machine learning were combined to predict cytomegalovirus infection status. HLA typing covered class I and class II loci at four-digit resolution. Alongside the repertoire data, information on donor age, sex, ethnicity and CMV serostatus was compiled. The study used immunosequencing to profile the T cell repertoires of 666 subjects and linked those repertoires to cytomegalovirus serostatus. A separate validation cohort of roughly 120 different subjects was used in addition to the roughly 670-subject first cohort. Roughly 300 gigabases of sequencing data and 78 million or so unique TCR sequences were included in an early release covering under 650 HLA-typed donors. All discovery cohort repertoires had been generated using a single sequencing platform. A later analysis re-examined previously published TCR beta repertoires from more than 600 donors and added high-resolution HLA genotyping to investigate patterns of TCR occurrence. Four to six DR-DQ haplotypes were handled as single units for association and clustering, since linkage in the cohort was strong. Study-wide findings and limitations: According to a later analysis, parvovirus B19, influenza, CMV and Epstein-Barr virus appeared linked to several top co-occurrence clusters. HLA typing was unavailable for some donors at each locus, so association tests used only the typed subset. The cohort was sequenced for TCR beta chains only, and without alpha or paired-chain data the features that could be detected were limited. In a later analysis, the rate of TCR association differed among HLA loci, with DRB1 alleles having the most associated TCRs and HLA-C alleles having the fewest. In a later analysis, HLA-associated TCR beta chains showed more clonal expansion and lower generation probabilities than non-associated chains that were equally common. The classifier was reported to diagnose cytomegalovirus status with high specificity and sensitivity in both the original cohort and the validation cohort. Broadly in line with IMGT annotations, most TCR beta V segments showed up in productive rearrangements about 87% or about 30% of the time in an earlier analysis of several hundred of the donors. Across donors, most TCR sequences were observed very rarely, whereas some public TCRs were present in many individuals. A cluster of highly shared sequence variants was judged likely to represent a technical artifact of the sequencing pipeline. A few of the identified cytomegalovirus-associated TCR beta chains were confirmed in vitro to be specific for cytomegalovirus antigens. Roughly uniform sequencing depth across donors was assumed in presence/absence analyses, although this assumption may not hold. A later analysis found that most CMV-associated TCR beta chains appeared HLA-restricted, with HLA associations seemingly driven largely by CMV exposure. According to a later genetic analysis, donors in an Asian-associated ancestry cluster had fewer N-insertions in productive TCRs than the approximately 650-donor mean. It was suggested by the authors that the approach could potentially be generalized to other disease states and immunological phenotypes. Strong co-occurrence of HLA alleles, especially DR and DQ, made assigning TCR associations to individual alleles difficult. In a later analysis, some 18,000 TCR beta sequences were associated with specific HLA alleles at a false discovery rate of 0.05. Because the 87-base-pair reads could not distinguish some IMGT-functional V segments, including TRBV6-2 and TRBV6-3, those segments were excluded. Because counts were too low, roughly 18 rarely observed V segments, including chromosome 9 orphons, were left out of the earlier analysis of 587 of the donors. Linkage disequilibrium might explain the correlated functional status among segregating V segments, but an unknown experimental factor could not be ruled out. In a later genetic analysis, a missense DCLRE1C variant was associated with V-gene and J-gene trimming of TCR beta chains, and the association was replicated in an independent cohort. A further reported finding was that TCR beta sequences accurately predicted the HLA-A and HLA-B alleles for most subjects in the first cohort. For the cohort, immune exposure information was limited to CMV serostatus. The study listed 150 to 200 TCR beta chains as associated with cytomegalovirus.

Libraries were constructed by the immunoSEQ multiplex PCR assay. For the multiplex PCR, a mixture combining 60 forward primers for TCR Vbeta segments and 13 reverse primers for TCR Jbeta segments was used. A multiplex PCR assay on genomic DNA amplified the CDR3 region of rearranged TCR beta genes. The amplified TCR beta libraries were sequenced on the Illumina HiSeq System as 87-base-pair reads. The study's processing was this. Across the 600 to 700 repertoires, a later analysis counted 75 million to 90 million unique TCR beta chains, 9.5 million to 12 million of which were shared by at least two donors. Raw reads were error-corrected and collapsed into unique sequences with a nearest-neighbor algorithm that merged closely related sequences to remove PCR and sequencing errors. V, D and J gene segments were assigned by aligning CDR3 sequences to IMGT reference sequences. For a sequence to be retained, a match of at least six nucleotides to both a V gene segment and a J gene segment was required. A rearrangement was called productive if the CDR3 had no stop codons and remained in frame with V and J, and every other rearrangement was called non-productive. CDR3 was defined according to IMGT convention as the region running from the second conserved V-encoded cysteine to the conserved J-encoded phenylalanine. In an earlier analysis of around 570 of the donors, sequences lacking an unambiguous match to a single V gene segment were excluded. In an earlier analysis of around 590 of the donors, a V segment was called functional when productive rearrangements were above 56.7%, and segregating when the standard deviation between donors exceeded 5%. A statistical classification framework was developed to diagnose cytomegalovirus status using the catalog of TCR beta chain sequences. In a later analysis, TCR nucleotide sequences were compared against IMGT/GENE-DB human TR gene sequences so that V and J genes could be assigned. Using the TCRdist pipeline, a later analysis assigned CDR3 sequences along with most-parsimonious VDJ recombination scenarios. A later analysis defined each TCR beta chain by its CDR3 amino acid sequence plus V-gene family, and excluded reads lacking a unique V-gene family. A later analysis removed 450 to 600 highly shared, low-generation-probability nucleotide sequences to deal with suspected cross-contamination and a sequencing artifact. In a later analysis, a clonal expansion index was calculated for each public chain from normalized within-repertoire ranks of inferred template counts. In a later analysis, generation probabilities were computed using a VDJ recombination model fitted to out-of-frame rearrangements, and the results were checked against IGoR. Hypergeometric tests were used in a later analysis to score TCR-TCR, TCR-HLA and TCR-CMV co-occurrence, with a repertoire-size bias correction applied to the TCR pairs. In a later analysis, false discovery rates were estimated by permuting HLA or CMV assignments 20 times. In a later analysis, co-occurring TCRs were grouped with DBSCAN, and TCRdist sequence similarity was added when clustering was performed within HLA-allele-positive subsets. For co-occurrence clustering, repertoires with fewer than 30,000 or more than 120,000 public chains were excluded, along with roughly 5 repertoires with anomalous nucleotide sharing. What TCRdb holds here is the immuneACCESS table cut down to in-frame rearrangements. Part of the clones is not present; checked against another copy, under half of the missing clones reflect an unresolved V gene, and the others are unexplained. That table furnishes V, J and clone size, whereas the DNA furnished D and trimming. Counted in this sample were fewer than 200,000 clones; 81% of them appeared once. Clones ranked in the top ten supply under 15% of the sample.

V and J are truncated by 5 bases and 6 bases respectively, leaving an intervening sequence of 20 bases. Per the germline V gene, SGHAT is the CDR1 and FQNNGV is the CDR2. The CDR3, from cysteine to phenylalanine, totals 15 residues. Only the CDR3 DNA stays, 45 bases, in frame from base 1. Concerning this clone itself: This receptor's antigen is unknown. Base qualities are not at hand, and no much larger clone is one base apart.

The cohort consisted of 670 or so healthy bone marrow donors. Cohort members were all nominally healthy when sampled, although unrecorded immune exposures were likely present. The donor tested CMV seronegative, placing the donor among the approximately 400 seronegative members of the cohort. A peripheral blood sample was collected from each donor, and TCR beta sequencing was performed on peripheral blood mononuclear cells. The Qiagen DNeasy Blood Extraction Kit was used to extract genomic DNA from the blood cell samples. The TCR originated in a woman aged 45-60 years in good health and CMV-seronegative. The sequence links TRBV11-2 to TRBJ2-7, with a tentative D gene TRBD1 over 7 matching bases. Sequenced material: PBMCs. The DNA sequence is given as TGTGCCAGCAGCCAATTGACAGGGACTTCCGGCGAGCAGTACTTC. Its protein product is CASSQLTGTSGEQYF.